This TCR beta chain stems from a study of a mutant IDH1 vaccine in newly diagnosed glioma. Whole-study context: Patients were started on vaccination 4-6 weeks after radiotherapy alone, or with temozolomide cycles. Those enrolled had earlier been treated with radiotherapy, temozolomide, or both, mostly both. Study-wide results and caveats: There were vaccine-induced immune responses in around 93% of the patients.

For this clone: Antigen: not known.

Specified time point: week 11, during vaccination. It was 300 ug of mutant IDH1 20-mer peptide that made up each vaccine dose, given with topical imiquimod. Every donor had a new WHO grade 3 or 4 astrocytoma that was IDH1-mutant, with loss of nuclear ATRX. The length of the CDR3 is 14 residues. The V gene's germline CDR1 is MDHEN and CDR2 SYDVKM. The V and J ends lost 3 bases and 3 bases respectively, with 11 bases between them. Profiled with immunoSEQ multiplex PCR; TCRdb holds only in-frame clones, not every one. Of 95,000 to 120,000 clones in the sample, 85% to 90% were seen once. This sample comprised PBMCs, obtained from a glioma patient whose treatment included an IDH1 peptide vaccine. V usage is TRBV28 and J usage is TRBJ1-1; possible D gene TRBD1, 5 bases. The clonotype comes from a woman aged 45-59 years with glioma. This CDR3 is CASSLHRIDTEAFF. The CDR3 DNA follows: TGTGCCAGCAGTTTGCACAGGATCGACACTGAAGCTTTCTTT.